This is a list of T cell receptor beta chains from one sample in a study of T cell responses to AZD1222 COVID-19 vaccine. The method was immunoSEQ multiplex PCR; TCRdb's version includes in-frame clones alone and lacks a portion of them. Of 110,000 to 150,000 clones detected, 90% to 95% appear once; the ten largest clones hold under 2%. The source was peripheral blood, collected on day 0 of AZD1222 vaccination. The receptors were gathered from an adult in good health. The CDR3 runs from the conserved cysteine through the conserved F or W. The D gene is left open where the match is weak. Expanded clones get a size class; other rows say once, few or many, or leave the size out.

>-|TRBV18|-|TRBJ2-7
CASSPASGYEQYF
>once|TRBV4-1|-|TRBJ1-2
CASSQVATGRYGYTF
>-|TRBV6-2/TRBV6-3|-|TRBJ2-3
CASSYPYDTQYF
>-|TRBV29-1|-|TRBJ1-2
CSVEGGPRFTNYGYTF
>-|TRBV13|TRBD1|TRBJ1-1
CASSLGGPQGTEAFF
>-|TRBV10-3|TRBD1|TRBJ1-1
CAISDGQVNTEAFF
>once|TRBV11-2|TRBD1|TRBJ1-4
CASSLSGTGGEKLFF
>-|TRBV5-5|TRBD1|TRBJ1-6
CASSLEVRDRGVSPLHF
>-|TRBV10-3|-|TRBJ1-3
CAISKTGASGNTIYF
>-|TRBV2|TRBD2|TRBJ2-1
CASRGLAGPPGEQFF
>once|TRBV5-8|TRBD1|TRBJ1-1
CASSYPTGGHVF
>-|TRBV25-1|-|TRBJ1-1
CASSPGATGFSSNTEAFF
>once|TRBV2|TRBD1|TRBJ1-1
CASNWDRGRNTEAFF
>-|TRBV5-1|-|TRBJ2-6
CASSPIRVGANVLTF
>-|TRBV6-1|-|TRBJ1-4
CASSEVGRGGSEKLFF
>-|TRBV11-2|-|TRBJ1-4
CASSYGRGGALANEKLFF
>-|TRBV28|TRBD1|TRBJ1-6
CASSLNPRTGIYNSPLHF
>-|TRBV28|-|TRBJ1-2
CASNPQGGLLVYGYTF
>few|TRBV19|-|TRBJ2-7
CASRSSGGPKQYF
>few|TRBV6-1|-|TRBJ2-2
CASSEARDRELFF
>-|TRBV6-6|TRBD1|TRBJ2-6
CASLQGAGANVLTF
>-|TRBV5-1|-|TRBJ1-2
CASSEQGSNYGYTF
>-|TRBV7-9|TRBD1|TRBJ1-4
CASSSPTRGPTNEKLFF
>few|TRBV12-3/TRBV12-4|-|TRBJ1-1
CASSFTGNTEAFF
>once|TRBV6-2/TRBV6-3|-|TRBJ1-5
CASSYSGQPQHF
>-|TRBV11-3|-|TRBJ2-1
CASSSLGVEQFF
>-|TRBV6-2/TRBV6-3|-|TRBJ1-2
CASSFWEARYGYTF
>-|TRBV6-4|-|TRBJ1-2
CASSEPRYGYTF
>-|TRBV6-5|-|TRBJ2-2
CASSKQGQTGELFF
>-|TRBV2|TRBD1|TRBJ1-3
CASSADRGASGNTIYF
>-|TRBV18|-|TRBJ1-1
CASSPGLKNTEAFF
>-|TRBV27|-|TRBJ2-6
CASSPRLSSGANVLTF
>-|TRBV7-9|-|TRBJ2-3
CASTRSSTDTQYF
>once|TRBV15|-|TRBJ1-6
CATSRDGVSPYNSPLHF
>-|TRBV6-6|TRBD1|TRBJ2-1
CASSLRQGAINEQFF
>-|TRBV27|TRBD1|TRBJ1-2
CASSWVGQGNYGYTF
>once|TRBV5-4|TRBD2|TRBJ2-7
CASRRGGGTYEQYF
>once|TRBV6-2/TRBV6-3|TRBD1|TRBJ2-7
CASSLPSGQGWHEQYF
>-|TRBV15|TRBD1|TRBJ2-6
CASSGQPSSGANVLTF
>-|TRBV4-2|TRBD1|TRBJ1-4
CASSQDDRGQGEKLFF
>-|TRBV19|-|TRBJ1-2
CASSSGQNYGYTF
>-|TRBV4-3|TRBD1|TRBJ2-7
CASSQVSGTGGYEQYF
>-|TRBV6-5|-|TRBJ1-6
CASYRESSYNSPLHF
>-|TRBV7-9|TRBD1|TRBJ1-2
CASTDRGFDGYTF
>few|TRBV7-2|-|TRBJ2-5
CASSSPPGETQYF
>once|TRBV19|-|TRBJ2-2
CASRFPAGELFF
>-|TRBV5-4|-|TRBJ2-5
CASSLDKMETQYF
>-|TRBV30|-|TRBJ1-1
CAGMNTEAFF